This TCR beta chain was identified in a study of metastatic and nonmetastatic thyroid tumors. No patient received treatment before thyroid surgery. In the source study's methods: The study took CDR3 differences across clinicopathological groups and made a distant-metastasis classifier for papillary thyroid cancer from them. TCRdb used MiXCR to call clones anew from the PCR reads. TCRdb, not the original authors, processed these V and J calls. This sample has approximately 32,000 clones, with 15% to 20% found just once. V gave up 3 bases and J gave up 3 bases, with 20 bases separating them. The CDR3 totals 17 residues. CDR1 is KGHSH and CDR2 is LQKENI in the germline V gene.

The TCR was taken from a female donor with papillary thyroid cancer or a benign thyroid nodule (not recorded which). Some clones in this sample may be carry-over from other donors' samples. The V call is TRBV18, the J call TRBJ1-1; D might be TRBD1 (5 bases). Sequenced sample: blood. This chain's CDR3 is CASSPMTGQGVYTEAFF. Here the CDR3 DNA reads TGTGCCAGCTCACCTATGACGGGCCAAGGGGTCTACACTGAAGCTTTCTTT. The full variable domain, rest sourced from reference TRBV18 and TRBJ1-1, is NAGVMQNPRHLVRRRGQEARLRCSPMKGHSHVYWYRQLPEEGLKFMVYLQKENIIDESGMPKERFSAEFPKEGPSILRIQQVVRGDSAAYFCASSPMTGQGVYTEAFFGQGTRLTVV.